This T cell receptor beta chain was documented in a study of T cell responses to AZD1222 COVID-19 vaccine. Regarding the study as a whole: Females made up more of the donors, who were largely white British, and clonal diversity may have come out too low. Repertoire sampling occurred only after the peak T cell response. A reported finding is that nearly half of spike-specific TCRs target unmutated variant regions. Elevations in Spike-specific TCR breadth and depth followed administration of two AZD1222 doses.

As concerns this clone: The target antigen is unknown.

Germline loops: CDR1 SGHRS, CDR2 YFSETQ. Losses at the gene ends were 0 bases for V and 6 bases for J; bases not matched to a gene: 4. The CDR3 has 14 residues. Clones were sequenced by immunoSEQ multiplex PCR, and TCRdb holds only the in-frame ones, with some missing. Of 120,000 to 150,000 clones in the sample, about 86% were seen once. The clonotype comes from an adult who received the AZD1222 COVID-19 vaccine. Source: peripheral blood, taken 28 days after the second AZD1222 dose. The V call is TRBV5-1, the J call TRBJ2-7; 9 positions agree with TRBD1. The CDR3 coding sequence is TGCGCCAGCAGCTTGGAGGGACAGGGTAGCGAGCAGTACTTC. This codes for CASSLEGQGSEQYF.